This T cell receptor beta chain originates from a study of beta chain features in type 1 diabetes. The study, taken as a whole, reports: Across all four CD4+ subsets, people with type 1 diabetes showed modestly shorter TCRB CDR3s. More deletions and fewer insertions at VDJ junctions were seen in type 1 diabetes patients. For patients and controls alike, PCR might favor shorter templates to the same degree. Unsettled here was the matter of whether HLA type influences TCRB rearrangement.

Only a few counts were recorded for this clone. Antigen: not known. All of the isolated RNA was reverse transcribed, so expressed TCRB transcripts were sequenced. Assay used: immunoSEQ multiplex PCR; TCRdb lists only in-frame clones, some missing. Of about 700,000 clones listed, over 10% were seen once; the top ten hold about 0.02%. Germline V gives CDR1 KGHSH, CDR2 LQKENI. Trimming removed 1 base from V and 8 bases from J, with 3 bases in between. The CDR3 consists of 12 residues. The rearrangement uses TRBV18 and TRBJ1-6; no reliable D call. The source material was naive CD4+ T cells from blood. This TCR was sampled from a man aged 18 to 35 with type 1 diabetes. The CDR3 loop is CASSPRDSPLHF. As DNA, the CDR3 is TGTGCCAGCTCACCACGGGATTCACCCCTCCACTTT.